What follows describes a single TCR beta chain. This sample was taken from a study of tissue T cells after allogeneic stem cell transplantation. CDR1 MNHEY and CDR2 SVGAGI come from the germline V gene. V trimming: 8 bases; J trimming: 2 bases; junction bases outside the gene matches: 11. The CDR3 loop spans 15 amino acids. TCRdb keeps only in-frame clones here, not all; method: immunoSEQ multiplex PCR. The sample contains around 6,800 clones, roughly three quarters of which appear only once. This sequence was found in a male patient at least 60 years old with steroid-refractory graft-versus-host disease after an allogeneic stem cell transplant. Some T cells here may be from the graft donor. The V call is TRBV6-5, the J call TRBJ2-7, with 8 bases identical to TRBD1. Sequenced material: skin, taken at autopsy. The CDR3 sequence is CASVLETGVPYEQYF. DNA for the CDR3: TGTGCCAGCGTATTGGAGACAGGGGTTCCCTACGAGCAGTACTTC.